This record looks at one T cell receptor (beta chain) sequence and its context. This may be a read error: a much more frequent sequence differs by one nucleotide. These data are taken from a study of blood T cells in healthy people across ages. Germline values: CDR1 SEHNR, CDR2 FQNEAQ (reference sequence). V lost 4 bases and J 8 bases, leaving 17 bases between the germline ends. The CDR3 covers 15 residues. For the second PCR, which ran for about 6 to 11 cycles, a sample-barcoded 5' primer and a J-beta primer mix were used. TCRdb used MiXCR to reprocess the 5' RACE reads, holding one entry per CDR3 protein. The sample lists 500,000 to 600,000 distinct CDR3 sequences; about 25% were seen once.

The rearrangement joins TRBV7-9 to TRBJ1-4; D is possibly TRBD1 (5 bases). The receptor's source is a woman aged 65 to 85 in good health. Source material: blood. This CDR3 reads CASSSGFHDGEKLFF. CDR3 DNA: TGTGCCAGCAGCTCAGGGTTTCATGACGGAGAAAAACTGTTTTTT. The full variable domain, in which reference TRBV7-9 and TRBJ1-4 provide the parts outside the CDR3, is DTGVSQNPRHKITKRGQNVTFRCDPISEHNRLYWYRQTLGQGPEFLTYFQNEAQLEKSRLLSDRFSAERPKGSFSTLEIQRTEQGDSAMYLCASSSGFHDGEKLFFGSGTQLSVL.